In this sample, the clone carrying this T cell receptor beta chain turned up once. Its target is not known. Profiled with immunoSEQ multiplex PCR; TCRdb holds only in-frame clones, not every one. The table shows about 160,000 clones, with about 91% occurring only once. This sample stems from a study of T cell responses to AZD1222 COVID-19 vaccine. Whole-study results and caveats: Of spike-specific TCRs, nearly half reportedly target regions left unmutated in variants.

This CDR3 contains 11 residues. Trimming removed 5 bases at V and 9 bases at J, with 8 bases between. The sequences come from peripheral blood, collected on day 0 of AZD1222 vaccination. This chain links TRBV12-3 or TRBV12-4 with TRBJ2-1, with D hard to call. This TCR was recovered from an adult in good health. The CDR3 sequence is CASSPQSEQFF. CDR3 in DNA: TGTGCCAGCAGTCCCCAGAGTGAGCAGTTCTTC.